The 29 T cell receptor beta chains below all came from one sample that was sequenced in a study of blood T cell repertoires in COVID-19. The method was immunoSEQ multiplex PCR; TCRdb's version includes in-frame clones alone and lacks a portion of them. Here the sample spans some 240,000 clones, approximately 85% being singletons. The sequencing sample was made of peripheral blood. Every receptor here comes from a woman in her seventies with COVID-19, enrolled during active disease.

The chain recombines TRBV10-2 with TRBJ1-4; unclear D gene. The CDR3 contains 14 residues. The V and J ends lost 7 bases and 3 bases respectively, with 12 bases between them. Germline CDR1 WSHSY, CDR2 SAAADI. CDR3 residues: CASTPGEANEKLFF. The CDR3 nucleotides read TGCGCCAGCACCCCCGGCGAGGCTAATGAAAAACTGTTTTTT.

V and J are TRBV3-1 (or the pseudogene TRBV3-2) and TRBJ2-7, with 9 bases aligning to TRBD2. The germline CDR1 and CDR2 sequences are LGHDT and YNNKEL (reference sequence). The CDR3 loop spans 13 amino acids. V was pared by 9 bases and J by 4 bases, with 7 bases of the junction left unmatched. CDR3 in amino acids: CASAGGPGYEQYF. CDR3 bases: TGTGCCAGTGCGGGAGGGCCAGGGTACGAGCAGTACTTC.

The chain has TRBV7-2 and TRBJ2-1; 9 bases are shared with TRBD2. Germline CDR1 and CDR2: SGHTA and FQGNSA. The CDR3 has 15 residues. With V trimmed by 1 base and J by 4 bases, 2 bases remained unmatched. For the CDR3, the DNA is TGTGCCAGCAGCTTAGAGCGGGAGGCATACAATGAGCAGTTCTTC. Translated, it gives CASSLEREAYNEQFF.

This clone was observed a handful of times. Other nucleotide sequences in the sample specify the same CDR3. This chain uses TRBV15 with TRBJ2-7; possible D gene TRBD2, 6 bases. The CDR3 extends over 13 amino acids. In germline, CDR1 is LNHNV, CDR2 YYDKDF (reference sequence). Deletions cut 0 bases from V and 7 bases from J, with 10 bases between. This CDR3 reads CATSRDAGREQYF. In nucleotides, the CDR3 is TGTGCCACCAGCAGAGATGCGGGACGGGAGCAGTACTTC.

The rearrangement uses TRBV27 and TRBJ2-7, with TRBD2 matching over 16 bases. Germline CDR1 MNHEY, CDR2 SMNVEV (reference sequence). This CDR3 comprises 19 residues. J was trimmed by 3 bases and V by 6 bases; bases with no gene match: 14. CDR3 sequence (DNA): TGTGCCAGCAGCCCTGACCCGGGGACTAGCGGGAGGGGGTACTACGAGCAGTACTTC. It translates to CASSPDPGTSGRGYYEQYF.

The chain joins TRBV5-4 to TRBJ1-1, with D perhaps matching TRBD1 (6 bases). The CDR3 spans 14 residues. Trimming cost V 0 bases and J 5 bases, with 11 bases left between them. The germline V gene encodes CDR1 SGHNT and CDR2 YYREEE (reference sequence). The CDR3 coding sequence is TGTGCCAGCAGCTTGGAAGGGGGAGGGACTGAAGCTTTCTTT. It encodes CASSLEGGGTEAFF.

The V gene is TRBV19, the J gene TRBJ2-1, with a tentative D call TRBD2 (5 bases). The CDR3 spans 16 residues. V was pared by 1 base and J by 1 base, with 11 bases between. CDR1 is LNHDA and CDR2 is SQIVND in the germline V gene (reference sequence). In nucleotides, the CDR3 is TGTGCCAGTAGTATAGGAAGGACTTCGTCCTACAATGAGCAGTTCTTC. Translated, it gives CASSIGRTSSYNEQFF.

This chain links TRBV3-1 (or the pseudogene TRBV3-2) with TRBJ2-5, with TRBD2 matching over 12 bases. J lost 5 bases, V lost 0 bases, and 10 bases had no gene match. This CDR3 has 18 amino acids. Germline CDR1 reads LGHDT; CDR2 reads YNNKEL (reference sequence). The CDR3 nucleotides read TGTGCCAGCAGCCAAGAGGCTCTAGCGGGAGGGCTGGGGGAGACCCAGTACTTC. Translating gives CASSQEALAGGLGETQYF.

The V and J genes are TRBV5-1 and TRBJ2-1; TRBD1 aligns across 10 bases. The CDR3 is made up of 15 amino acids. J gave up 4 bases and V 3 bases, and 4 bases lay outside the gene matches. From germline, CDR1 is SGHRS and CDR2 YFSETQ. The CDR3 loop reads CASSYGTGDYNEQFF. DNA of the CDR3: TGCGCCAGCAGCTACGGGACAGGGGATTACAATGAGCAGTTCTTC.

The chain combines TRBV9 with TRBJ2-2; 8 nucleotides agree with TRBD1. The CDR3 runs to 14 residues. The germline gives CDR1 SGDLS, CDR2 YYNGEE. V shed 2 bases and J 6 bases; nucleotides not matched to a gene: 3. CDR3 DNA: TGTGCCAGCAGCGTTTCAGGGGGCTCCGGGGAGCTGTTTTTT. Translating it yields CASSVSGGSGELFF. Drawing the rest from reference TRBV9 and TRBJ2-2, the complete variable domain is DSGVTQTPKHLITATGQRVTLRCSPRSGDLSVYWYQQSLDQGLQFLIQYYNGEERAKGNILERFSAQQFPDLHSELNLSSLELGDSALYFCASSVSGGSGELFFGEGSRLTVL.

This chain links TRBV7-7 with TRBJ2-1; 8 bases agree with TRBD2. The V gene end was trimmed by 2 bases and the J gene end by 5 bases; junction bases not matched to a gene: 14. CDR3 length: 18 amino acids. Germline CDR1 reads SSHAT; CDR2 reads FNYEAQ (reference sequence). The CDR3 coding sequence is TGTGCCAGCAGCTTACGGGGAGGGGTTAGCGGGGTGGACAATGAGCAGTTCTTC. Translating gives CASSLRGGVSGVDNEQFF.

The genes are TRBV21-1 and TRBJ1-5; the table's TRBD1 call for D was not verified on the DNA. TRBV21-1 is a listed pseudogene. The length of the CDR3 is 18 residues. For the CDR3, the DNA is TGTGCCAGCAGCAAATCGCGCGAACAGGGAAACTACAATCAGCCCCAGCATTTT. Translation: CASSKSREQGNYNQPQHF.

CDR3 loop: CATSRDGGQGTDEQFF. The CDR3 coding sequence is TGTGCCACCAGCAGAGACGGGGGACAGGGTACCGATGAGCAGTTCTTC. The rearrangement joins TRBV15 to TRBJ2-1, with TRBD1 matching 9 bases. Germline lookup yields CDR1 LNHNV and CDR2 YYDKDF (reference sequence). The CDR3 has 16 residues. V lost 0 bases and J lost 8; bases outside the gene matches: 8.

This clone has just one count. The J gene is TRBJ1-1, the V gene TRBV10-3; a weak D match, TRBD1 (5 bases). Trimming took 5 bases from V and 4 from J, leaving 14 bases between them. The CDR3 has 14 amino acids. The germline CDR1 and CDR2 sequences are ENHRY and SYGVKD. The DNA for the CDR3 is TGTGCCATCAGTAAAAACACAGGAATCACTGAAGCTTTCTTT. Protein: CAISKNTGITEAFF.

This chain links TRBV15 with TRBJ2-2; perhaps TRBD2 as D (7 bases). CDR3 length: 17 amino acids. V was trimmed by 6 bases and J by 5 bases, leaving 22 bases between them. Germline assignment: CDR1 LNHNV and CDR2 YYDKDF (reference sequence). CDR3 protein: CATRDLEAGAQTGELFF. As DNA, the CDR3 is TGTGCCACCAGGGACCTTGAGGCGGGGGCGCAAACCGGGGAGCTGTTTTTT.

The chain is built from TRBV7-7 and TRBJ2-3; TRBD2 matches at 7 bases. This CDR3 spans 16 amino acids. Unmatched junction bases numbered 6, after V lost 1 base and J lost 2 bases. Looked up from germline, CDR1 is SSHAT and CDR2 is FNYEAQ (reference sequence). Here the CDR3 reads CASSLGSGGPTDTQYF. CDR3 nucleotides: TGTGCCAGCAGCTTAGGCTCGGGGGGACCCACAGATACGCAGTATTTT.

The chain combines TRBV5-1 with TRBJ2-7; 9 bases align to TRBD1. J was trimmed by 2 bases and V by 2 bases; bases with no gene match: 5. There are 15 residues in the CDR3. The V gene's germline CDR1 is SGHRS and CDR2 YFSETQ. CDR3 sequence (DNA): TGCGCCAGCAGCTTCTCTCGGACAGGGGCCTACGAGCAGTACTTC. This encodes CASSFSRTGAYEQYF.

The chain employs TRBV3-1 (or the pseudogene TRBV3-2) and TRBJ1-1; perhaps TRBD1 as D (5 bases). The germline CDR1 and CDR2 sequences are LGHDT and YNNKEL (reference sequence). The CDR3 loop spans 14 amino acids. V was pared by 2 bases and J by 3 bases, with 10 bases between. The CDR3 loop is CASSQLGGDTEAFF. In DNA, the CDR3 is TGTGCCAGCAGCCAACTGGGGGGGGACACTGAAGCTTTCTTT.

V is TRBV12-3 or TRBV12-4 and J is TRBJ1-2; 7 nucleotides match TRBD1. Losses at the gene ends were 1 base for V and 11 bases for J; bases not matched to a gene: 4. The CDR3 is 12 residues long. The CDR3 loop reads CASSLVEGAYTF. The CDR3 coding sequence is TGTGCCAGCAGTTTAGTGGAGGGGGCGTACACCTTC.

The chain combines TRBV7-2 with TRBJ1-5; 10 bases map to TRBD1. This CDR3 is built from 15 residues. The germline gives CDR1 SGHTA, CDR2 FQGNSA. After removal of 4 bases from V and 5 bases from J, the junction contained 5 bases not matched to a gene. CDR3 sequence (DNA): TGTGCCAGCAGCTCTCGACAGGGGGCTGATCAGCCCCAGCATTTT. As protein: CASSSRQGADQPQHF.

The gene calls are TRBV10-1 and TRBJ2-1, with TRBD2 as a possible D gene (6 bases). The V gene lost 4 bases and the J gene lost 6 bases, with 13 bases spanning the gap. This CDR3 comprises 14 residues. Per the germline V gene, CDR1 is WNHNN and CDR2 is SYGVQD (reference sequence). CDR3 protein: CASSAGALGNEQFF. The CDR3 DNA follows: TGCGCCAGCAGTGCGGGAGCATTAGGCAATGAGCAGTTCTTC.

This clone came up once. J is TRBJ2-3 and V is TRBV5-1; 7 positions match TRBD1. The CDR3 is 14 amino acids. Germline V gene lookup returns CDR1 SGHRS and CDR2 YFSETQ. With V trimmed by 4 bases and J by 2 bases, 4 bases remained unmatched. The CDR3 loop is CASSADRATDTQYF. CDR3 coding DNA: TGCGCCAGCAGCGCAGACAGGGCCACAGATACGCAGTATTTT.

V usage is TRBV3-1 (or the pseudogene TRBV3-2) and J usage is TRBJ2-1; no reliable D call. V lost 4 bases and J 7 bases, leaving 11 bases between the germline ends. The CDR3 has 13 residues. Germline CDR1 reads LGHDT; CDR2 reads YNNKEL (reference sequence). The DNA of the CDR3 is TGTGCCAGCAGCCTTTTGGTGGCAAATGAGCAGTTCTTC. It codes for CASSLLVANEQFF.

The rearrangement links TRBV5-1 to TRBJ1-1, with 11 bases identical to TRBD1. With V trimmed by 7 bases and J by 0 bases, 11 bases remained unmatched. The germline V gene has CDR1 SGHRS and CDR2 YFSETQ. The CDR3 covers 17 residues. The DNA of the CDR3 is TGCGCCAGCGCTACAGGACAGGGGGCTATAATGAACACTGAAGCTTTCTTT. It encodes CASATGQGAIMNTEAFF.

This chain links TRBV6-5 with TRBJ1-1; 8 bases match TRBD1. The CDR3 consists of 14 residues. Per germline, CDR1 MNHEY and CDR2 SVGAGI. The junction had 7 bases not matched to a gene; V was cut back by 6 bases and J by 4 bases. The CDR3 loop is CASRPAQGGTEAFF. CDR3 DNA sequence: TGTGCCAGCAGGCCCGCACAGGGGGGCACTGAAGCTTTCTTT.

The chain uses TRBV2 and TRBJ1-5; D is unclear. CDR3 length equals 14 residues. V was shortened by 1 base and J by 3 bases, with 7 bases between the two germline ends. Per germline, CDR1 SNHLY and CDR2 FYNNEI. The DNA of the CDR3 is TGTGCCAGCAGTGAAGGGAGCCCCAATCAGCCCCAGCATTTT. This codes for CASSEGSPNQPQHF. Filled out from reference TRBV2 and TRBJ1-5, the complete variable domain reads EPEVTQTPSHQVTQMGQEVILRCVPISNHLYFYWYRQILGQKVEFLVSFYNNEISEKSEIFDDQFSVERPDGSNFTLKIRSTKLEDSAMYFCASSEGSPNQPQHFGDGTRLSIL.

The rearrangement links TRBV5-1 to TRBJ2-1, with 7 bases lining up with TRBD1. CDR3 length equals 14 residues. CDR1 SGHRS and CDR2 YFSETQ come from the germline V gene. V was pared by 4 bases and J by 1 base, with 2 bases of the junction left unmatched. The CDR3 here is CASSQGQSYNEQFF. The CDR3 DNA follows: TGCGCCAGCAGCCAGGGACAGTCCTACAATGAGCAGTTCTTC.

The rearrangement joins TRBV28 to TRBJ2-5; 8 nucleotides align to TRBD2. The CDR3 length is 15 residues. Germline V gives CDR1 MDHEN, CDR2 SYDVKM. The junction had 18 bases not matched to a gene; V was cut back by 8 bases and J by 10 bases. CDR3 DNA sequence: TGTGCCAGCCAACCCCGGGCGGGGGGTGGACGGGGCCAGTACTTC. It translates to CASQPRAGGGRGQYF.

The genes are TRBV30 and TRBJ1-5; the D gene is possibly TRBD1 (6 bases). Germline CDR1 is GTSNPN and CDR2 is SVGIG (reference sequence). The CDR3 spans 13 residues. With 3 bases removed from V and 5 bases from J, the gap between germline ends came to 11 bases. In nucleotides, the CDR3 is TGTGCCTGGAGCCAGGGGAGTGATCAGCCCCAGCATTTT. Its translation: CAWSQGSDQPQHF.